The sequence of this T cell receptor beta chain was determined in a study of T cell responses to AZD1222 COVID-19 vaccine (TCRdb year 2021). Background for the entire study: AZD1222 recipients whose second dose came at about 4 weeks and those whose second dose came at about 12 weeks were combined into one group, since spike-specific TCR depth and breadth did not differ between the two schedules. TCR sequencing covered some 250 trial participants: nearly 210 given two doses of AZD1222 and 26 given two doses of MenACWY control vaccine. Trial participants were enrolled by age into 18-55, 56-69 and 70-plus year subgroups, with roughly 150, 30 and 60 TCR-sequenced participants respectively. Results and caveats for the whole study, not just this receptor: CD4 TCRs associated with the vaccine covered the entire spike protein, and the dominant responses were in regions 160-218 and 743-854. After two AZD1222 doses, spike-specific TCR breadth and depth were significantly higher than at day 0 and than in MenACWY recipients. Participants were mostly white British, with more females than males. The authors suggested clonal diversity may have been underestimated. Reportedly, almost half of the unique spike-specific TCRs recognized epitopes lying outside the regions that are mutated in the B.1.351 and B.1.1.7 variants. In the small 56-69-year group, the increase in depth fell short of significance, most likely because of low power. Because no samples from the day 14 peak response were available, repertoires could be characterized only after the peak T cell response. Only five to seven AZD1222 recipients were SARS-CoV-2 seropositive at baseline, limiting conclusions about previously exposed vaccinees.

Reading the label with the study, this specimen's time point is: baseline before first vaccination. Vaccinee samples came from UK trials COV001 and COV002, including a single-blind randomized controlled phase 2/3 trial of AZD1222 (ChAdOx1 nCoV-19) in healthy adults. For TCRbeta chain sequencing, PBMC samples were collected from trial participants at day 0 and at day 28 after the second dose. This clone occurred once. The specificity of this receptor is unknown. Per-base qualities were not stored, and no clone one base away is much larger. From a lookup of the germline V gene, CDR1 and CDR2 are KGHSH and LQKENI. Counted from cysteine to phenylalanine, this CDR3 has 14 amino acids. Here the CDR3 DNA is all that survives: 42 bases in frame from base 1. V gives up 4 bases and J gives up 3 bases, and the segment between their germline ends measures 12 bases. The CDR3 regions of human TCRbeta chains were subjected to immunosequencing. In the paper's pipeline: Repertoire TCRs were checked for matches against a reference library of SARS-CoV-2-specific TCRs that had been generated using the MIRA antigen-specificity platform. Breadth was defined as the fraction of unique TCRs that were SARS-CoV-2-associated, and depth was defined as the fraction of total T cells that were SARS-CoV-2-associated. Using the MIRA data, each spike-specific TCR was mapped to the spike region that the TCR reacts to and placed in a CD4 or CD8 class. Log10-transformed breadth and depth values were compared by one-way ANOVA with Sidak's multiple comparisons tests. The immuneACCESS repertoire file appears here via TCRdb, limited to in-frame rearrangements. These files lack a portion of the clones; in checked studies, under half of the deficit traces to unresolved V genes, and the cause of the others is not known. For V, J and clone size, that table is used; D and trimming come from the DNA. Present in this sample are about 170,000 clones, around 90% of which were seen just once. The leading ten clones occupy 2.6% of the sample.

The chain uses TRBV18 and TRBJ2-5; the D gene is perhaps TRBD1, on 6 matching bases. This TCR came from an adult in good health. The specimen was peripheral blood, collected on day 0 of AZD1222 vaccination. The nucleotide sequence is given as TGTGCCAGCTCACAACCCGGACAGAAAGAGACCCAGTACTTC. Its product reads: CASSQPGQKETQYF.